This T cell receptor beta chain is drawn from a study of healthy donors' naive CD4 and CD8 T cells. Whole-study context: Three donor age groups were sampled: 20-25, 40-50 and 60-70 years; half female. All functional IMGT TCR alpha variants were covered by new primers. Broader study findings: Negatively charged CDR3s marked CD8+ lineage; positively charged CDR3s marked CD4+ lineage. A reported CD4+/CD8+ bias affected most V and J genes in naive cells.

TCR libraries were built from about 500 ng of total RNA by linear amplification. TCRdb processed the reads anew with MiXCR; each CDR3 protein has one entry. The repertoire consists of 180,000 or so distinct CDR3 sequences, with around 80% occurring once and the leading ten covering roughly 2.4%. The CDR3 has 18 amino acids. Germline V gene sequence: CDR1 LGHNA, CDR2 YNFKEQ. Trimming removed 1 base from V and 4 bases from J; junction bases left unmatched: 4. With regard to this clonotype: Antigen unknown.

The chain joins TRBV4-2 to TRBJ2-2, with 15 bases aligning to TRBD2. The sequenced sample was naive CD4+ and CD8+ T cells sorted from blood, pooled from several donors. The origin of this receptor is a pool of human donors in good health; the sample pools cells from several healthy donors. CDR3 sequence: CASSQGVGLAGGTGELFF. CDR3 DNA sequence: TGTGCCAGCAGCCAAGGGGTGGGACTAGCGGGAGGCACCGGGGAGCTGTTTTTT.